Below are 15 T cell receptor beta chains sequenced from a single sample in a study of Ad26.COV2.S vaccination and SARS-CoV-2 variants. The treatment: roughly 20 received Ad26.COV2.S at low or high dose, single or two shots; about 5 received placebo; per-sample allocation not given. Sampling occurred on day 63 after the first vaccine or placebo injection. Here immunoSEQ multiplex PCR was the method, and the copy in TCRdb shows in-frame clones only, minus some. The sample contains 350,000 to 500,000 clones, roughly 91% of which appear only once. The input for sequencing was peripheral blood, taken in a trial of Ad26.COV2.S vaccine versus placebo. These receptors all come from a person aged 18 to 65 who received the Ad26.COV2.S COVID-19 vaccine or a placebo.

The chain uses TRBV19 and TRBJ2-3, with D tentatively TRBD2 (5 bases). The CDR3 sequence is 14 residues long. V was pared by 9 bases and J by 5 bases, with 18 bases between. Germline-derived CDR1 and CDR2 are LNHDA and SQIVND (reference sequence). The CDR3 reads CASRIARGLDTQYF. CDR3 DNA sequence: TGTGCCAGCAGGATCGCCCGGGGTCTAGATACGCAGTATTTT.

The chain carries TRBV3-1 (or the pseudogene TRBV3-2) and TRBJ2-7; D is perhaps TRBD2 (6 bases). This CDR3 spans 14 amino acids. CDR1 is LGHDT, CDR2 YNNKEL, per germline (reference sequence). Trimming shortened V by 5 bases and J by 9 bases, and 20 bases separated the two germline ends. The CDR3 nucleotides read TGTGCCAGCAGCGCTTGGGACTCCCTGAGGGGGCAGTACTTC. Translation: CASSAWDSLRGQYF.

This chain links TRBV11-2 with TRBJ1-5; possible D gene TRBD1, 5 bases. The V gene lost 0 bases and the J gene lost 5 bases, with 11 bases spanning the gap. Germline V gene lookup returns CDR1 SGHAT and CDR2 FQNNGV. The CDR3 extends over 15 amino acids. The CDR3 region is CASSLDGGRHQPQHF. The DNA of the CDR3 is TGTGCCAGCAGCTTAGATGGGGGGAGGCATCAGCCCCAGCATTTT. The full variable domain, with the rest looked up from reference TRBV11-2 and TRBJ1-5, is EAGVAQSPRYKIIEKRQSVAFWCNPISGHATLYWYQQILGQGPKLLIQFQNNGVVDDSQLPKDRFSAERLKGVDSTLKIQPAKLEDSAVYLCASSLDGGRHQPQHFGDGTRLSIL.

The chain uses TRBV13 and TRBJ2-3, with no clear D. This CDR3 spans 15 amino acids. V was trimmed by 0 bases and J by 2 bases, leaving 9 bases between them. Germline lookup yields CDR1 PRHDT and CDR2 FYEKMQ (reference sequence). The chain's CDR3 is CASSLGLWATDTQYF. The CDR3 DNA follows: TGTGCCAGCAGCTTAGGCCTGTGGGCCACAGATACGCAGTATTTT.

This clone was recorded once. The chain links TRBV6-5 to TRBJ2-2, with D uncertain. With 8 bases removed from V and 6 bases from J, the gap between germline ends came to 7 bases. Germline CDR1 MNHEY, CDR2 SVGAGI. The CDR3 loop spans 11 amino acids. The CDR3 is CASLEAGELFF. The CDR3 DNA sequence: TGTGCCAGCTTAGAGGCCGGGGAGCTGTTTTTT.

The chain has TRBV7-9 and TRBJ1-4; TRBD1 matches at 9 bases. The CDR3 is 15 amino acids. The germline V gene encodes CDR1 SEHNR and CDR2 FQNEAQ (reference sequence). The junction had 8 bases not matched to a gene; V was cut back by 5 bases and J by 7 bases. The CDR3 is CASSRDRGYLEKLFF. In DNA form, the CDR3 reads TGTGCCAGCAGCCGCGACAGGGGGTATCTTGAAAAACTGTTTTTT.

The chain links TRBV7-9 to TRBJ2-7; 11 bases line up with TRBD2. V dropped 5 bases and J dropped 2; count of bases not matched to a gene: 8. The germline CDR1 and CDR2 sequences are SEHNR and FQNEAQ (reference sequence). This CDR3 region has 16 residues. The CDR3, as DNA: TGTGCCAGCAGCATACTAGCGGGAGAGGGGACCTACGAGCAGTACTTC. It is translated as CASSILAGEGTYEQYF.

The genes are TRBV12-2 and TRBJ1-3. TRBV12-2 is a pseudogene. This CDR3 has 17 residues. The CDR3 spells CASRLSGRGVKGNTIYF. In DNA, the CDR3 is TGTGCAAGTCGCTTATCCGGGAGGGGAGTGAAAGGAAACACCATATATTTT.

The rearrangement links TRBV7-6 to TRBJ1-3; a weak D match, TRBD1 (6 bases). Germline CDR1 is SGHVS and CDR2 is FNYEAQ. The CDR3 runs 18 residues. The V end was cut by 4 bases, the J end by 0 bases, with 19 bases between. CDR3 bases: TGTGCCAGCAGCTCCCAAGTGGGGGCCCAATTCTCTGGAAACACCATATATTTT. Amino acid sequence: CASSSQVGAQFSGNTIYF. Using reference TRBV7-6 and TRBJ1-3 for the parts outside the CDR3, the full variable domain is GAGVSQSPRYKVTKRGQDVALRCDPISGHVSLYWYRQALGQGPEFLTYFNYEAQQDKSGLPNDRFSAERPEGSISTLTIQRTEQRDSAMYRCASSSQVGAQFSGNTIYFGEGSWLTVV.

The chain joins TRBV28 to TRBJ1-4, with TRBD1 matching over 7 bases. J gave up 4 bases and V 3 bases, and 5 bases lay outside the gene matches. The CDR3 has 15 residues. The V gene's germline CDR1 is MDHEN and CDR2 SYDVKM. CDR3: CASSFGDRNNEKLFF. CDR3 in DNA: TGTGCCAGCAGTTTCGGGGACAGAAATAATGAAAAACTGTTTTTT. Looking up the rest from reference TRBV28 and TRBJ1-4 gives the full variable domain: DVKVTQSSRYLVKRTGEKVFLECVQDMDHENMFWYRQDPGLGLRLIYFSYDVKMKEKGDIPEGYSVSREKKERFSLILESASTNQTSMYLCASSFGDRNNEKLFFGSGTQLSVL.

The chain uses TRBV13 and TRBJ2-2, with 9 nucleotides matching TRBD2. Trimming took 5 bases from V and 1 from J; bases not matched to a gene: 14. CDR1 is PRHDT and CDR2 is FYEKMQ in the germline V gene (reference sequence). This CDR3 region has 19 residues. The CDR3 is CASSPRGGGGRENTGELFF. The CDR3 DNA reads TGTGCCAGCAGCCCCCGCGGGGGGGGCGGGAGGGAGAACACCGGGGAGCTGTTTTTT.

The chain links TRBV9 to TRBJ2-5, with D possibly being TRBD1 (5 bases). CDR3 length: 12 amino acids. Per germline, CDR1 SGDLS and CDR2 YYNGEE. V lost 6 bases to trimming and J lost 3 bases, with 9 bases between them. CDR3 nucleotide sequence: TGTGCCAGCAAGGGGCTGGAAGAGACCCAGTACTTC. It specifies CASKGLEETQYF.

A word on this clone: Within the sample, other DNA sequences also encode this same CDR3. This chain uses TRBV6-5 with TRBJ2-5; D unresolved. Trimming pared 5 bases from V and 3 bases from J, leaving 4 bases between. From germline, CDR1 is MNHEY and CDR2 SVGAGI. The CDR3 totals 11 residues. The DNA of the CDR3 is TGTGCCAGCAGTCGAAAAGAGACCCAGTACTTC. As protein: CASSRKETQYF.

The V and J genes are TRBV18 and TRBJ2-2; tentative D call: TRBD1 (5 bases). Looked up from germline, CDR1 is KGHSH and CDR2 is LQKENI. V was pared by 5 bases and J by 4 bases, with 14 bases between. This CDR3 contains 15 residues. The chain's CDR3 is CASSSSWQGTGELFF. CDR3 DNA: TGTGCCAGCTCAAGTAGCTGGCAGGGCACCGGGGAGCTGTTTTTT.

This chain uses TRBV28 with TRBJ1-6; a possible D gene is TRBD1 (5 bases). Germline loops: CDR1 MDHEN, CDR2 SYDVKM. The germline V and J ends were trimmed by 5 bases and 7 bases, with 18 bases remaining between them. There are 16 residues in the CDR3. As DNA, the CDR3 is TGTGCCAGCAGTGCACATATCCAAGCAGGGAATTCACCCCTCCACTTT. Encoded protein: CASSAHIQAGNSPLHF.